The sequence of this TCR beta chain was determined in a study of CD4 T cells in relation to SARS-CoV-2 and coronaviruses. Across the whole study: Median patient age was nearly 40 years, spanning 21 to 72 years. Crossreactive spike epitopes shared across donors were mapped to their HLA restriction.

The CDR3 is 15 residues long. V lost 1 base, J lost 4 bases, and 11 bases lay in between. Per the germline V gene, CDR1 is LGHDT and CDR2 is YNNKEL (reference sequence). Produced via immunoSEQ multiplex PCR; TCRdb's table is partial and in-frame only. This table holds around 11,000 clones, about 90% found once. General observations from the study: No donor gave both pre-pandemic and post-infection samples.

Naive and memory CD4+ T cells came from enriched cryopreserved PBMCs. With regard to this clone: Its antigen is unknown.

V usage is TRBV3-1 (or the pseudogene TRBV3-2) and J usage is TRBJ1-5; D perhaps matches TRBD1 (5 bases). Input material: naive CD4+ T cells from PBMCs. Stated subset: naive CD4+ T cells isolated by negative enrichment. The TCR was taken from an adult with COVID-19. CDR3 nucleotide sequence: TGTGCCAGCAGCCAAGCCCGGGACTATAATCAGCCCCAGCATTTT. Its translation: CASSQARDYNQPQHF.